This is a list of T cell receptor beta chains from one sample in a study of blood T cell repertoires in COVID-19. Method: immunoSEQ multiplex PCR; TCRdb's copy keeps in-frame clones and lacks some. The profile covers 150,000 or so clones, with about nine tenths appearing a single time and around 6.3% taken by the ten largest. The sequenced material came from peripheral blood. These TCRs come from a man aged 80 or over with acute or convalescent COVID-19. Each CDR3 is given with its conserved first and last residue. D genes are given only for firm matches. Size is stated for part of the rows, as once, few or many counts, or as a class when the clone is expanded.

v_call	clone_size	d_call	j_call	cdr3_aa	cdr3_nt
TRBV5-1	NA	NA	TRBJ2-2	CASSLSGTGELFF	TGCGCCAGCAGCTTGTCGGGCACCGGGGAGCTGTTTTTT
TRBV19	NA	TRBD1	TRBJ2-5	CASISRGPGETQYF	TGTGCCAGTATATCAAGGGGGCCGGGGGAGACCCAGTACTTC
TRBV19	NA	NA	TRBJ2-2	CASNQGRFIGELFF	TGTGCCAGTAACCAGGGGCGTTTTATCGGGGAGCTGTTTTTT
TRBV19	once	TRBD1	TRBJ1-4	CASSITGQGAAGLFF	TGTGCCAGTAGTATAACGGGACAGGGGGCTGCCGGACTGTTTTTT
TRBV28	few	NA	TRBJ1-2	CASSLESRGYTF	TGTGCCAGCAGTTTGGAAAGCAGGGGCTACACCTTC
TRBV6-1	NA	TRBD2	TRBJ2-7	CASSEISGGVVEQYF	TGTGCCAGCAGTGAAATTAGCGGGGGAGTGGTCGAGCAGTACTTC
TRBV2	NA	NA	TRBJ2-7	CASSAQGHQAYEQYF	TGTGCCAGCAGTGCTCAGGGACATCAGGCCTACGAGCAGTACTTC
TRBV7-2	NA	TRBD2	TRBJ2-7	CASSLGLAGAQSSYEQYF	TGTGCCAGCAGCTTAGGACTAGCGGGGGCCCAGAGCTCCTACGAGCAGTACTTC
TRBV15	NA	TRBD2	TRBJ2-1	CATSPSSGRQYNEQFF	TGTGCCACCAGCCCCTCCAGCGGGAGGCAATACAATGAGCAGTTCTTC
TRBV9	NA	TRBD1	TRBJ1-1	CASSFKGGAGTEAFF	TGTGCCAGCAGCTTCAAAGGGGGCGCAGGCACTGAAGCTTTCTTT
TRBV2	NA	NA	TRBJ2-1	CASRWGSWKKSYNEQFF	TGTGCCAGCCGGTGGGGCAGCTGGAAAAAATCCTACAATGAGCAGTTCTTC
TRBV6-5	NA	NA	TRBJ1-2	CASSYQGNYGYTF	TGTGCCAGCAGTTACCAGGGGAACTATGGCTACACCTTC
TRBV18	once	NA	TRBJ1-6	CASSPPGGSPLHF	TGTGCCAGCTCACCACCAGGGGGATCACCCCTCCACTTT
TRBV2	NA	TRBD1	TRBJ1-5	CASSNTGVQPQHF	TGTGCCAGCAGTAATACAGGGGTTCAGCCCCAGCATTTT
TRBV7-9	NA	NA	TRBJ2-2	CASSSYSRAGDTGELFF	TGTGCCAGCAGCTCCTATTCTCGGGCAGGGGATACCGGGGAGCTGTTTTTT
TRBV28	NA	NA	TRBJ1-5	CASSLLSGVGNQPQHF	TGTGCCAGCAGTTTATTATCGGGGGTGGGGAATCAGCCCCAGCATTTT
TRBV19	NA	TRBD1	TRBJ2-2	CASNRGNTGELFF	TGTGCCAGCAACAGGGGAAACACCGGGGAGCTGTTTTTT
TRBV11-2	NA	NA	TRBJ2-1	CASSLGTPGWGEQFF	TGTGCCAGCAGCTTAGGGACACCAGGATGGGGTGAGCAGTTCTTC
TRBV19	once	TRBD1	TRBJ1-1	CASSYRGMNTEAFF	TGTGCCAGTAGTTACAGGGGAATGAACACTGAAGCTTTCTTT
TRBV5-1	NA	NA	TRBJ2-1	CASSLAGASSYNEQFF	TGCGCCAGCAGCTTGGCAGGGGCTAGCTCCTACAATGAGCAGTTCTTC
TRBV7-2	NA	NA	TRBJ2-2	CASSLNLRDRAGELFF	TGTGCCAGCAGCCTAAACCTCAGGGATCGGGCCGGGGAGCTGTTTTTT
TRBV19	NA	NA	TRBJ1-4	CASSMVRGVRREKLFF	TGTGCCAGTAGTATGGTGCGGGGGGTGAGGCGTGAAAAACTGTTTTTT
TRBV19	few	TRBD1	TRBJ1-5	CARPSDRGDQPQHF	TGTGCCAGACCCTCGGACAGGGGGGATCAGCCCCAGCATTTT
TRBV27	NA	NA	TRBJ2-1	CASSFGGESSYNEQFF	TGTGCCAGCAGTTTCGGCGGAGAAAGCTCCTACAATGAGCAGTTCTTC
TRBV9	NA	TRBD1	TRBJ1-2	CASSAGQGNYGYTF	TGTGCCAGCAGCGCGGGACAGGGCAACTATGGCTACACCTTC
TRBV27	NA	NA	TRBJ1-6	CASSLTWGGSPLHF	TGTGCCAGCAGTCTCACTTGGGGGGGTTCACCCCTCCACTTT
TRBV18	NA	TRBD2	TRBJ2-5	CASSRGLADQETQYF	TGTGCCAGCTCTAGGGGACTAGCGGACCAAGAGACCCAGTACTTC
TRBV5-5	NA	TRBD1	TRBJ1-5	CASSRGQGQVQPQHF	TGTGCCAGCAGCCGGGGACAGGGCCAGGTTCAGCCCCAGCATTTT
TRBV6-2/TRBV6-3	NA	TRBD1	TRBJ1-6	CASSKRTGLNSPLHF	TGTGCCAGCAGCAAACGGACAGGGCTTAATTCACCCCTCCACTTT
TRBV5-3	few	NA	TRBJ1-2	CARSLVHRAHGYTF	TGTGCCAGAAGCTTGGTTCACAGGGCACATGGCTACACCTTC
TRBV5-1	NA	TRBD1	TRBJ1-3	CASSLVGQEPGNTIYF	TGCGCCAGCAGCTTGGTCGGACAGGAGCCTGGAAACACCATATATTTT
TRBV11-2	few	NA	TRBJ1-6	CASSPQRVGGSSPLHF	TGTGCCAGCAGCCCCCAGCGGGTGGGGGGGAGTTCACCCCTCCACTTT
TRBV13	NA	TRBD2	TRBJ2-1	CASSSRTSGGRSYNEQFF	TGTGCCAGCAGCTCGCGGACTAGCGGGGGCCGTTCCTACAATGAGCAGTTCTTC
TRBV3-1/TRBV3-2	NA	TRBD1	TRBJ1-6	CASSQGGQSLNSPLHF	TGTGCCAGCAGCCAAGGGGGACAGAGCCTTAATTCACCCCTCCACTTT
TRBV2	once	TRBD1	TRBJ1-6	CASSERQGANSPLHF	TGTGCCAGCAGTGAGAGGCAGGGGGCCAATTCACCCCTCCACTTT
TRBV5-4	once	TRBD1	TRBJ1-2	CASASLIGGVYGYTF	TGTGCCAGCGCCTCCTTAATAGGGGGCGTCTATGGCTACACCTTC
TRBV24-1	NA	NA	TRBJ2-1	CATSDPSVGEERTYNEQFF	TGTGCCACCAGTGACCCGAGCGTGGGGGAGGAAAGAACCTACAATGAGCAGTTCTTC
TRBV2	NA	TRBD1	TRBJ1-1	CASSTGASRTEAFF	TGTGCCAGCAGCACAGGGGCATCCAGGACTGAAGCTTTCTTT
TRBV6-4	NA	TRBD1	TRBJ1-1	CASRAGTANTEAFF	TGTGCCAGCAGGGCGGGGACAGCGAACACTGAAGCTTTCTTT
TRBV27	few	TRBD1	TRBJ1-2	CASSLRDRDGYTF	TGTGCCAGCAGTCTCCGGGACAGGGATGGCTACACCTTC
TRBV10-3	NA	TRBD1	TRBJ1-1	CAITANRGRAEAFF	TGTGCCATCACCGCAAACAGGGGTAGAGCTGAAGCTTTCTTT
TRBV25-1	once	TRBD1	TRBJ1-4	CASSEYRGPANEKLFF	TGTGCCAGCAGTGAATACAGGGGGCCGGCTAATGAAAAACTGTTTTTT
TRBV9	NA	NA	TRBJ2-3	CASSSFGGPPDTQYF	TGTGCCAGCTCCTCCTTCGGGGGTCCACCAGATACGCAGTATTTT
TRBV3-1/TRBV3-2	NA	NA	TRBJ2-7	CASSRNQDGRGIGEQYF	TGTGCCAGCAGCCGGAACCAAGATGGTCGGGGAATCGGCGAGCAGTACTTC
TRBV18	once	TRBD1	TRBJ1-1	CASSPGTVNTEAFF	TGTGCCAGCTCACCAGGGACAGTGAACACTGAAGCTTTCTTT
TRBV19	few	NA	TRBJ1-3	CASSAHSSGNTIYF	TGTGCCAGTAGTGCGCACAGCTCTGGAAACACCATATATTTT
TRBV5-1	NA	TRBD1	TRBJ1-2	CASSSQTGEGYGYTF	TGCGCCAGCAGCTCCCAGACAGGGGAAGGGTATGGCTACACCTTC
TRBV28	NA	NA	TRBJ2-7	CASSYQGKAVQYF	TGTGCCAGCAGTTACCAAGGGAAAGCGGTGCAGTACTTC
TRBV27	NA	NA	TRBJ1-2	CASSLSPRNYGYTF	TGTGCCAGCAGTTTATCGCCGCGGAACTATGGCTACACCTTC
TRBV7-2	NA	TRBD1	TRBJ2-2	CASSFQGADTGELFF	TGTGCCAGCAGCTTCCAGGGGGCGGACACCGGGGAGCTGTTTTTT